This TCR beta chain was sequenced in a study of blood T cells in healthy people across ages. CDR1 and CDR2 from the germline V gene are SGHDT and YYEEEE. V lost 1 base to trimming and J lost 7 bases; unmatched junction nucleotides: 5. This CDR3 is built from 15 residues. Donors were healthy Caucasian individuals from Russia aged roughly 6 to 90. This clonotype came up a few times. The antigen remains unidentified. A second PCR of 7 to 11 cycles used a sample-barcoded 5' primer and a J-beta primer mix. TCRdb reprocessed the 5' RACE reads via MiXCR and lists one record per CDR3 protein. This sample has about 1.4 million distinct CDR3 sequences, with roughly 59% found just once. General study results and limits: Unknown CMV status may confound age-related changes in expanded clones. Among long-lived donors, naive CD4+ cells were more numerous and diversity higher than in aged donors.

The chain has TRBV5-6 and TRBJ1-6; 7 bases align to TRBD1. Sequenced material: blood. The TCR sequence derives from a man aged 18 to 30 in good health. The CDR3 sequence is CASSLTSGGNSPLHF. The CDR3, as DNA: TGTGCCAGCAGCTTGACGTCAGGGGGAAATTCACCCCTCCACTTT.